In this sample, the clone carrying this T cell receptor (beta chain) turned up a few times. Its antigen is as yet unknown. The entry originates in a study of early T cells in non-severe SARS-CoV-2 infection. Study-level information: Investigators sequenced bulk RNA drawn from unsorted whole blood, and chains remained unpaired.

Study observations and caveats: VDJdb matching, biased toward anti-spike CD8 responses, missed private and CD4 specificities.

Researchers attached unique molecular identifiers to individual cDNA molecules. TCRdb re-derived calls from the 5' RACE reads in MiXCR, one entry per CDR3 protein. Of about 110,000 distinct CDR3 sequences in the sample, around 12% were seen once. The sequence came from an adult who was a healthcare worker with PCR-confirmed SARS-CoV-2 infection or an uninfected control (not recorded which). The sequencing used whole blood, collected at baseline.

Here the CDR3 reads CSARDSGSSFYEQYF. In DNA form, the CDR3 reads TGCAGTGCTAGAGATAGCGGGAGTAGTTTCTACGAGCAGTACTTC. The J gene is TRBJ2-7, the V gene TRBV20-1; the match to TRBD2 covers 9 bases. Unmatched junction bases numbered 6, after V lost 0 bases and J lost 3 bases. The germline CDR1 and CDR2 sequences are DFQATT and SNEGSKA (reference sequence). The CDR3 is 15 amino acids.